Shown below are 32 T cell receptor beta chains from a single sample sequenced in a study of cytomegalovirus exposure and HLA in healthy donors. Primers for the PCR totalled 60 Vbeta and 13 Jbeta. Sequenced by immunoSEQ multiplex PCR; TCRdb stores in-frame clones only, minus some. Altogether some 130,000 clones are present, 75% to 90% being singletons, with the ten largest covering around 6.4%. Sequenced input: PBMCs. The origin of the receptors is a woman aged 40 to 50 in good health and CMV-seropositive.

The V gene is TRBV5-6, the J gene TRBJ2-1; TRBD2 aligns across 9 bases. Germline assignment: CDR1 SGHDT and CDR2 YYEEEE. The CDR3 has 15 residues. The junction had 9 bases not matched to a gene; V was cut back by 1 base and J by 10 bases. The CDR3 loop reads CASSLTASGIGEQFF. The CDR3 nucleotides read TGTGCCAGCAGCTTGACGGCTAGCGGGATTGGGGAGCAGTTCTTC.

The rearrangement joins TRBV4-3 to TRBJ2-2; possibly TRBD1 for D (5 bases). Looked up from germline, CDR1 is LGHNA and CDR2 is YSLEER. The CDR3 covers 15 residues. V lost 2 bases and J lost 8, with 15 bases in between. Here the CDR3 reads CASSQNGAGLGELFF. For the CDR3, the DNA is TGCGCCAGCAGCCAAAATGGGGCAGGGTTAGGGGAGCTGTTTTTT.

The gene calls are TRBV19 and TRBJ1-5, with 8 bases that match TRBD1. Germline CDR1 reads LNHDA; CDR2 reads SQIVND (reference sequence). There are 14 residues in the CDR3. V gave up 7 bases and J gave up 3 bases; unmatched junction bases: 5. The CDR3 region has the DNA TGTGCCAGTACCCTGGGACAGGCCAATCAGCCCCAGCATTTT. It yields the protein CASTLGQANQPQHF.

J is TRBJ2-5 and V is TRBV7-2, with D uncertain. V lost 5 bases and J 0 bases, leaving 7 bases between the germline ends. This CDR3 is 13 amino acids long. The germline CDR1 and CDR2 sequences are SGHTA and FQGNSA. Here the CDR3 DNA reads TGTGCCAGCAGCACAGAGTACCAAGAGACCCAGTACTTC. Its translation: CASSTEYQETQYF.

V is TRBV28 and J is TRBJ2-5; D uncertain. There are 12 residues in the CDR3. CDR1 is MDHEN, CDR2 SYDVKM, per germline. The V end lost 3 bases, the J end lost 7 bases, and 9 bases lay between the germline ends. The chain's CDR3 is CASSLTERTQYF. CDR3 DNA sequence: TGTGCCAGCAGTTTGACGGAGCGGACCCAGTACTTC.

J is TRBJ1-3 and V is TRBV10-3; TRBD1 might be the D (5 bases). Deletions cut 10 bases from V and 5 bases from J, with 15 bases between. Germline CDR1 is ENHRY and CDR2 is SYGVKD. CDR3 length: 13 residues. CDR3 DNA sequence: TGTGCCACCCGAATGGACACTCGAAACACCATATATTTT. Its translation: CATRMDTRNTIYF.

The chain recombines TRBV28 with TRBJ2-1, with TRBD2 identical over 10 bases. V gave up 2 bases and J gave up 3 bases; unmatched junction bases: 4. This CDR3 region has 16 residues. Per germline, CDR1 MDHEN and CDR2 SYDVKM. The chain's CDR3 is CASSLAASGSYNEQFF. The CDR3 DNA reads TGTGCCAGCAGTTTAGCGGCTAGCGGGAGCTACAATGAGCAGTTCTTC. Full variable domain (missing parts from reference TRBV28 and TRBJ2-1): DVKVTQSSRYLVKRTGEKVFLECVQDMDHENMFWYRQDPGLGLRLIYFSYDVKMKEKGDIPEGYSVSREKKERFSLILESASTNQTSMYLCASSLAASGSYNEQFFGPGTRLTVL.

This clone was seen once. This chain uses TRBV28 with TRBJ1-1; the match to TRBD1 covers 9 bases. The CDR3 loop spans 12 amino acids. Germline-derived CDR1 and CDR2 are MDHEN and SYDVKM. V dropped 6 bases and J dropped 9; count of bases not matched to a gene: 5. The CDR3 spells CASSTGQGKAFF. DNA for the CDR3: TGTGCCAGCAGCACGGGACAGGGTAAAGCTTTCTTT.

The V gene is TRBV11-2, the J gene TRBJ2-1; 12 bases match TRBD2. The CDR3 contains 15 residues. Losses at the gene ends were 5 bases for V and 6 bases for J; bases not matched to a gene: 5. Germline loops: CDR1 SGHAT, CDR2 FQNNGV. DNA of the CDR3: TGTGCCAGCAGCCTGGGACTAGCGGGCCCCAATGAGCAGTTCTTC. This sequence encodes CASSLGLAGPNEQFF. Combining the CDR3 with reference TRBV11-2 and TRBJ2-1 gives the whole variable domain EAGVAQSPRYKIIEKRQSVAFWCNPISGHATLYWYQQILGQGPKLLIQFQNNGVVDDSQLPKDRFSAERLKGVDSTLKIQPAKLEDSAVYLCASSLGLAGPNEQFFGPGTRLTVL.

The J gene is TRBJ2-2, the V gene TRBV6-1, with a weak D call TRBD2 (5 bases). Per the germline V gene, CDR1 is MNHNS and CDR2 is SASEGT. The germline V and J ends were trimmed by 8 bases and 4 bases, with 14 bases remaining between them. This CDR3 spans 14 amino acids. CDR3 bases: TGTGCCAGCTTCGGACTCCCTATCACCGGGGAGCTGTTTTTT. This sequence encodes CASFGLPITGELFF.

The chain combines TRBV9 with TRBJ2-1; D gene ambiguous. V was trimmed by 0 bases and J by 4 bases, leaving 8 bases between them. CDR3 length: 14 residues. The germline V gene has CDR1 SGDLS and CDR2 YYNGEE. CDR3 protein: CASSVVVGYNEQFF. The CDR3 DNA follows: TGTGCCAGCAGCGTAGTGGTCGGTTACAATGAGCAGTTCTTC.

V and J are TRBV18 and TRBJ1-2; TRBD1 is a possible D gene (5 bases). The CDR3 spans 16 residues. Germline-derived CDR1 and CDR2 are KGHSH and LQKENI. V lost 2 bases and J 0 bases, leaving 13 bases between the germline ends. The CDR3 sequence is CASSPDGGSANYGYTF. In nucleotides, the CDR3 is TGTGCCAGCTCACCAGACGGGGGATCCGCTAACTATGGCTACACCTTC.

The rearrangement links TRBV11-2 to TRBJ1-2, with a weak D call TRBD1 (5 bases). The V end lost 3 bases, the J end lost 5 bases, and 10 bases lay between the germline ends. This CDR3 is 13 amino acids long. From germline, CDR1 is SGHAT and CDR2 FQNNGV. CDR3 sequence reads: CASSLTTDYGYTF. Here the CDR3 DNA reads TGTGCCAGCAGCTTGACGACAGATTATGGCTACACCTTC.

The V gene is TRBV19, the J gene TRBJ1-2, with 7 bases identical to TRBD1. The V gene end was trimmed by 4 bases and the J gene end by 2 bases; junction bases not matched to a gene: 10. Looked up from germline, CDR1 is LNHDA and CDR2 is SQIVND (reference sequence). CDR3 size: 16 residues. For the CDR3, the DNA is TGTGCCAGTAGTACCGCCCGAGGACAGGACAACTATGGCTACACCTTC. As protein: CASSTARGQDNYGYTF.

The rearrangement links TRBV11-2 to TRBJ1-1; D possibly corresponds to TRBD1 (6 bases). CDR3 length: 14 amino acids. Per the germline V gene, CDR1 is SGHAT and CDR2 is FQNNGV. V was trimmed by 4 bases and J by 2 bases, leaving 11 bases between them. CDR3 protein: CASSSPGHNTEAFF. The CDR3 DNA is TGTGCCAGCAGCTCCCCGGGACATAACACTGAAGCTTTCTTT.

The chain has TRBV27 and TRBJ2-7; the match to TRBD1 covers 8 bases. V gave up 6 bases and J gave up 6 bases; unmatched junction bases: 7. This CDR3 spans 13 amino acids. CDR1 is MNHEY and CDR2 is SMNVEV in the germline V gene (reference sequence). The CDR3 spells CASSRDRSSEQYF. CDR3 coding DNA: TGTGCCAGCAGCCGGGACAGGTCTTCCGAGCAGTACTTC.

This clone was seen a few times. The chain recombines TRBV28 with TRBJ2-1, with TRBD1 matching 11 bases. Unmatched junction bases numbered 4, after V lost 6 bases and J lost 3 bases. Germline-derived CDR1 and CDR2 are MDHEN and SYDVKM. The CDR3 consists of 15 residues. The CDR3 reads CASRVGTGGYNEQFF. CDR3 bases: TGTGCCAGCAGAGTCGGGACAGGGGGCTACAATGAGCAGTTCTTC. The whole variable domain, remainder taken from reference TRBV28 and TRBJ2-1, is DVKVTQSSRYLVKRTGEKVFLECVQDMDHENMFWYRQDPGLGLRLIYFSYDVKMKEKGDIPEGYSVSREKKERFSLILESASTNQTSMYLCASRVGTGGYNEQFFGPGTRLTVL.

This chain links TRBV27 with TRBJ2-2; weak D call: TRBD2 (7 bases). This CDR3 comprises 16 residues. The germline V and J ends were trimmed by 2 bases and 4 bases, with 14 bases remaining between them. The germline V gene encodes CDR1 MNHEY and CDR2 SMNVEV (reference sequence). The CDR3 DNA is TGTGCCAGCAGTTTAGTGGCGGGGGCAGGCACCGGGGAGCTGTTTTTT. The encoded protein is CASSLVAGAGTGELFF.

V usage is TRBV7-3 and J usage is TRBJ2-1, with 14 bases that match TRBD2. J was trimmed by 5 bases and V by 4 bases; bases with no gene match: 1. This CDR3 comprises 15 residues. CDR1 and CDR2 (germline): SGHTA, FQGTGA. This CDR3 is CASSSGLAGDNEQFF. DNA for the CDR3: TGTGCCAGCAGCTCGGGACTAGCGGGGGACAATGAGCAGTTCTTC.

As regards this clone: Distinct nucleotide sequences in the sample also encode this CDR3. This rearrangement joins TRBV15 to TRBJ2-7; 7 bases agree with TRBD2. Germline assignment: CDR1 LNHNV and CDR2 YYDKDF (reference sequence). Losses at the gene ends were 2 bases for V and 1 base for J; bases not matched to a gene: 5. The CDR3 consists of 15 residues. The CDR3 loop is CATSRPGTTSYEQYF. The CDR3 DNA follows: TGTGCCACCAGCAGACCCGGGACTACTTCCTACGAGCAGTACTTC.

This sequence joins TRBV15 and TRBJ1-1; tentative D call: TRBD1 (6 bases). CDR1 and CDR2 from the germline V gene are LNHNV and YYDKDF (reference sequence). This CDR3 comprises 14 residues. Trimming left V 5 bases short and J 1 base short, with 11 bases between. CDR3 sequence: CATSWTTGNTEAFF. Written as DNA, the CDR3 is TGTGCCACCAGCTGGACGACAGGGAACACTGAAGCTTTCTTT.

The chain links TRBV18 to TRBJ2-2, with 10 bases matching TRBD1. Trimming at V came to 7 bases and at J to 4 bases, leaving 3 bases not matched to a gene. The CDR3 is 14 residues long. Germline lookup yields CDR1 KGHSH and CDR2 LQKENI. The CDR3 region has the DNA TGTGCCAGCTTCCGGACAGGGGGCACCGGGGAGCTGTTTTTT. It codes for CASFRTGGTGELFF.

This chain uses TRBV2 with TRBJ1-4; D not resolved. V was shortened by 7 bases and J by 0 bases, with 6 bases between the two germline ends. In germline, CDR1 is SNHLY, CDR2 FYNNEI. The CDR3 length is 13 residues. The CDR3 DNA reads as TGTGCCAGCATTGCGGCAACTAATGAAAAACTGTTTTTT. It specifies CASIAATNEKLFF.

This chain links TRBV19 with TRBJ1-4, with 10 bases identical to TRBD1. The CDR3 is made up of 15 amino acids. The V segment lost 6 bases and the J segment 5 bases; nucleotides outside the gene matches: 6. CDR1 is LNHDA and CDR2 is SQIVND in the germline V gene (reference sequence). The CDR3 sequence is CASRRQTGGNEKLFF. The CDR3 nucleotides read TGTGCCAGTAGGAGACAGACAGGGGGCAATGAAAAACTGTTTTTT.

In this sample, this clone turned up once. This rearrangement joins TRBV6-6 to TRBJ2-3; TRBD1 agrees at 9 bases. Trimming at V came to 4 bases and at J to 2 bases, leaving 7 bases not matched to a gene. The CDR3 length is 16 residues. Germline values: CDR1 MNHNY, CDR2 SVGAGI (reference sequence). CDR3: CASSSSGTGHTDTQYF. CDR3 nucleotides: TGTGCCAGCAGTTCATCCGGGACAGGGCACACAGATACGCAGTATTTT.

V gene TRBV19 combines with J gene TRBJ1-2; 9 nucleotides agree with TRBD1. The J segment lost 7 bases and the V segment lost 9 bases, leaving 6 bases of the junction unmatched. Germline V CDR1 and CDR2: LNHDA, SQIVND (reference sequence). The CDR3 covers 12 residues. For the CDR3, the DNA is TGTGCCAGCTCCGACAGGGGGACTGGCTACACCTTC. Translation: CASSDRGTGYTF.

V and J are TRBV4-3 and TRBJ2-3, with D perhaps matching TRBD2 (6 bases). Trimming removed 0 bases from V and 2 bases from J, with 15 bases in between. The CDR3 is made up of 17 amino acids. CDR1 LGHNA and CDR2 YSLEER come from the germline V gene. CDR3 residues: CASSQDGVGGATDTQYF. CDR3 nucleotides: TGCGCCAGCAGCCAAGATGGGGTCGGGGGAGCCACAGATACGCAGTATTTT.

The J gene is TRBJ2-1, the V gene TRBV27; D unclear. V lost 3 bases and J lost 6, with 9 bases in between. Looked up from germline, CDR1 is MNHEY and CDR2 is SMNVEV (reference sequence). This CDR3 comprises 13 residues. The CDR3, as DNA: TGTGCCAGCAGTTTTCCCTCGGGCAATGAGCAGTTCTTC. It translates to CASSFPSGNEQFF.

The rearrangement joins TRBV30 to TRBJ1-1; D call uncertain. The CDR3 covers 12 residues. Germline CDR1 is GTSNPN and CDR2 is SVGIG (reference sequence). V dropped 2 bases and J dropped 8 bases, with 12 bases sitting between them. CDR3: CAWSRSRSEAFF. The CDR3 DNA is TGTGCCTGGAGTCGGAGTCGGTCAGAAGCTTTCTTT.

This sequence joins TRBV6-5 and TRBJ1-1, with D unclear. Trimming shortened V by 6 bases and J by 7 bases, and 6 bases separated the two germline ends. The CDR3 spans 10 residues. Per the germline V gene, CDR1 is MNHEY and CDR2 is SVGAGI. The CDR3 DNA sequence: TGTGCCAGCAGGGGAGGTGAAGCTTTCTTT. It encodes CASRGGEAFF.

The chain combines TRBV5-6 with TRBJ2-1; D possibly corresponds to TRBD2 (5 bases). CDR3 length: 14 amino acids. Germline assignment: CDR1 SGHDT and CDR2 YYEEEE. Trimming removed 0 bases from V and 5 bases from J, with 9 bases in between. The CDR3 spells CASSLGAAHNEQFF. The CDR3 DNA follows: TGTGCCAGCAGCTTGGGAGCGGCCCACAATGAGCAGTTCTTC.

This chain links TRBV6-1 with TRBJ1-1; 7 bases fit TRBD1. The CDR3 covers 15 residues. CDR1 MNHNS and CDR2 SASEGT come from the germline V gene. With V trimmed by 6 bases and J by 5 bases, 12 bases remained unmatched. Written as DNA, the CDR3 is TGTGCCAGCAGCACAGGGGTTTTCAAAGGGACTGAAGCTTTCTTT. It yields the protein CASSTGVFKGTEAFF.